This T cell receptor beta chain was recovered during a study of CD8 T cells in Susac syndrome. An input of roughly 0.5 to 1 ug of RNA was subjected to reverse transcription using random hexamers. TCRdb called the immunoSEQ multiplex PCR reads again in MiXCR, with one record for every CDR3 protein. The sample has some 300,000 distinct CDR3 sequences; approximately 85% are singletons. Per the germline V gene, CDR1 is GTSNPN and CDR2 is SVGIG (reference sequence). The CDR3 is made up of 15 amino acids. Trimming removed 1 base from V and 4 bases from J; junction bases left unmatched: 4. The source material was CD8+ T cells from PBMCs. The chain recombines TRBV30 with TRBJ2-6, with 7 nucleotides matching TRBD1. The origin of this receptor is a human donor with multiple sclerosis. CDR3 region: CAWSDGDSGANVLTF. In DNA, the CDR3 is TGTGCCTGGAGTGATGGGGACAGCGGGGCCAACGTCCTGACTTTC. The variable domain in full, completed from reference TRBV30 and TRBJ2-6, reads SQTIHQWPATLVQPVGSPLSLECTVEGTSNPNLYWYRQAAGRGLQLLFYSVGIGQISSEVPQNLSASRPQDRQFILSSKKLLLSDSGFYLCAWSDGDSGANVLTFGAGSRLTVL.